The entry that follows covers one T cell receptor (beta chain) sequence. This sample is part of a study of blood T cell repertoires in COVID-19. The wider study: Acute-phase and convalescent COVID-19 samples originated in the United States, Italy and Spain. PBMCs, B-cell-depleted T cells, or T cells were the source of the cDNA or gDNA that made up the material.

In the study's own analysis: Estimation of nucleated cell counts was performed using reference gene primer amplification. Produced via immunoSEQ multiplex PCR; TCRdb's table is partial and in-frame only. V and J calls and clone size are those listed in that table; D and trimming were worked out from the DNA. The sample comprises about 140,000 clones, approximately 83% of which are singletons, and 1.6% rests with the top ten. Trimming stripped 0 bases from V and 0 bases from J, with 9 bases between. The CDR3 has 16 amino acids. Germline V gene lookup returns CDR1 MNHEY and CDR2 SVGAGI. The rearrangement joins TRBV6-5 to TRBJ2-4; D is uncertain. This TCR was sampled from a human donor in a cohort sampled during active COVID-19. The sequencing input was peripheral blood. CDR3 sequence (DNA): TGTGCCAGCAGTTACTCGTCCCTCGGAGCCAAAAACATTCAGTACTTC. Translation: CASSYSSLGAKNIQYF.